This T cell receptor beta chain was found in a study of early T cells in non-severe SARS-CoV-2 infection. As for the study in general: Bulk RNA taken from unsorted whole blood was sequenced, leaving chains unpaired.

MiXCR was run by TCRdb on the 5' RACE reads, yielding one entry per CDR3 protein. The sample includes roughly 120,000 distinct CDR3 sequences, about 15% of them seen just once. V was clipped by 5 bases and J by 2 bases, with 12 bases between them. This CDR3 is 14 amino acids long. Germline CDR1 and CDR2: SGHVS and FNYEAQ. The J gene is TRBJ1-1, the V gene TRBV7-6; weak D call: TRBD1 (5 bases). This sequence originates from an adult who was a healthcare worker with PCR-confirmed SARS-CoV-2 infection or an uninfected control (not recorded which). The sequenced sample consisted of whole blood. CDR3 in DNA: TGTGCCAGCAGCATGACAGAAGCTAACACTGAAGCTTTCTTT. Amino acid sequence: CASSMTEANTEAFF. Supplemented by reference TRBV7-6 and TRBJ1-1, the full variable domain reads GAGVSQSPRYKVTKRGQDVALRCDPISGHVSLYWYRQALGQGPEFLTYFNYEAQQDKSGLPNDRFSAERPEGSISTLTIQRTEQRDSAMYRCASSMTEANTEAFFGQGTRLTVV.